The clone carrying this T cell receptor (beta chain) was detected only once. This entry belongs to a study of blood T cell repertoires in COVID-19. Study context: Acute and convalescent COVID-19 specimens originated in the United States, Italy and Spain. Sample material is recorded as cDNA or gDNA derived from T cells, B-cell-depleted T cells, or PBMCs.

From germline, CDR1 is MNHNY and CDR2 SVGAGI (reference sequence). The CDR3 loop spans 12 amino acids. Trimming cost V 5 bases and J 12 bases; bases outside gene matches: 4. Here immunoSEQ multiplex PCR was the method, and the copy in TCRdb shows in-frame clones only, minus some. The sample contains some 280,000 clones, around four fifths of which appear only once. The sequencing input was peripheral blood. This sequence was found in a woman between 45 and 60 years old with active or convalescent COVID-19. The genes are TRBV6-6 and TRBJ1-6, with TRBD1 identical over 7 bases. The CDR3, as DNA: TGTGCCAGCAGTGCGCCAGGGGGACCCCTCCACTTT. As protein: CASSAPGGPLHF.